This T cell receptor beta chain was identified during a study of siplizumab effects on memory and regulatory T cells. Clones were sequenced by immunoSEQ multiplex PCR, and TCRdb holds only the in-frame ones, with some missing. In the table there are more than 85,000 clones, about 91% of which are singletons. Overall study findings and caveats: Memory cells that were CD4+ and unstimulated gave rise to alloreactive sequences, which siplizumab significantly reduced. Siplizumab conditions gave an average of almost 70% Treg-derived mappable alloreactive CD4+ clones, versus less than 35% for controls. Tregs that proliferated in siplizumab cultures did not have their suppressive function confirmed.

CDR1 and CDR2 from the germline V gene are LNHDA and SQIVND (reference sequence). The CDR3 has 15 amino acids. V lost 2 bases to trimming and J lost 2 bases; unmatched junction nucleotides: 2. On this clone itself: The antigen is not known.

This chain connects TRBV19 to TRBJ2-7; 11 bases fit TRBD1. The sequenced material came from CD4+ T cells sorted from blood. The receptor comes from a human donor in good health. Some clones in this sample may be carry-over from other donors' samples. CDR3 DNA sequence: TGTGCCAGTAGTATACCGGGACAGGGGGCCTACGAGCAGTACTTC. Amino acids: CASSIPGQGAYEQYF.